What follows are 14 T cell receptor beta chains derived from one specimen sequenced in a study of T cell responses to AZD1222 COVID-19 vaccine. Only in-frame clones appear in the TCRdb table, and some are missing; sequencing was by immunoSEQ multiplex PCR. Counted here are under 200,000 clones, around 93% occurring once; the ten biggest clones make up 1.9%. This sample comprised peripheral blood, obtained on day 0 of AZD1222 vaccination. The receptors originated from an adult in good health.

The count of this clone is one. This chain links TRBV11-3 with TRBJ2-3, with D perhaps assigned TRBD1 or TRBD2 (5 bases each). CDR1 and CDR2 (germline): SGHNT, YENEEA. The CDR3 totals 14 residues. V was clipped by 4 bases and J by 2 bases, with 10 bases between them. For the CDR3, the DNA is TGTGCCAGCAGCTCGGGGACGGCCACAGATACGCAGTATTTT. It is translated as CASSSGTATDTQYF.

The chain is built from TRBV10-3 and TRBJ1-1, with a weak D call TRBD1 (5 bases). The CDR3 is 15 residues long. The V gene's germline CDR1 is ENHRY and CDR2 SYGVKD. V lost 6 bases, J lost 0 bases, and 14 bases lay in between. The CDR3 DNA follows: TGTGCCATCAGGAGGCAGGGAGACCTGAACACTGAAGCTTTCTTT. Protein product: CAIRRQGDLNTEAFF.

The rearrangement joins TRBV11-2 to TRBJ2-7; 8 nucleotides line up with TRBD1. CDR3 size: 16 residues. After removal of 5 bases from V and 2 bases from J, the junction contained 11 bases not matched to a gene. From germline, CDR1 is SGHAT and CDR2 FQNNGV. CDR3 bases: TGTGCCAGCAGCCAAGGCCGGACAGGGTCGCCCTACGAGCAGTACTTC. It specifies CASSQGRTGSPYEQYF.

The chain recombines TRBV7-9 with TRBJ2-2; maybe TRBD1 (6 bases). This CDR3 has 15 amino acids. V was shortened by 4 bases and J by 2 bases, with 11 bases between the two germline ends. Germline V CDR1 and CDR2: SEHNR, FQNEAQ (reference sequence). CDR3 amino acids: CASSSRTENTGELFF. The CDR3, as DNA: TGTGCCAGCAGCTCCCGGACAGAAAACACCGGGGAGCTGTTTTTT.

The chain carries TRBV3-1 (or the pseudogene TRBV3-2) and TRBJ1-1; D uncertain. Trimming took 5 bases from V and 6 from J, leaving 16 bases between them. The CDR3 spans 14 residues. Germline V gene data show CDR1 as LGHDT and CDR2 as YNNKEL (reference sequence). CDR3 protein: CASSRKDVCAEAFF. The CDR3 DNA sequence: TGTGCCAGCAGCAGAAAGGACGTATGCGCTGAAGCTTTCTTT.

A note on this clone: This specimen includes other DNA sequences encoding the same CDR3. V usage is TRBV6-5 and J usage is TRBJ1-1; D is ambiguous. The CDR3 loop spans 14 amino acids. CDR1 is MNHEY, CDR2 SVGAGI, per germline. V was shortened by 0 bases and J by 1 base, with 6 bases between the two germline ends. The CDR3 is CASSYSPGNTEAFF. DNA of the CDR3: TGTGCCAGCAGTTACTCCCCAGGGAACACTGAAGCTTTCTTT.

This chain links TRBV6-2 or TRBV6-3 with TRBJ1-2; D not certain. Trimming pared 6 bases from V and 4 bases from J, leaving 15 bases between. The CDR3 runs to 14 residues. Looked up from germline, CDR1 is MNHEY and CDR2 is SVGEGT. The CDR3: CASSPPGRTYGYTF. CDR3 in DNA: TGTGCCAGCAGCCCGCCAGGACGGACCTATGGCTACACCTTC.

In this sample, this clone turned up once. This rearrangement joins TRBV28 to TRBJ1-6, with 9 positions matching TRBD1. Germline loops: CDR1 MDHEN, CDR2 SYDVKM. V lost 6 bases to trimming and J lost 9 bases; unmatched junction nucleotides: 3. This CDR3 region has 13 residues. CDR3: CASRTGGVSPLHF. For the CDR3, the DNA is TGTGCCAGCAGAACAGGGGGCGTTTCACCCCTCCACTTT.

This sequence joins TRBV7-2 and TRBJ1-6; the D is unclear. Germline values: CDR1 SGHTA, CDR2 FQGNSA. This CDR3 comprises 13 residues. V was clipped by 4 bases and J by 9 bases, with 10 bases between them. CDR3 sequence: CASSSDDGSPLHF. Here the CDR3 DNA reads TGTGCCAGCAGCTCCGATGACGGTTCACCCCTCCACTTT.

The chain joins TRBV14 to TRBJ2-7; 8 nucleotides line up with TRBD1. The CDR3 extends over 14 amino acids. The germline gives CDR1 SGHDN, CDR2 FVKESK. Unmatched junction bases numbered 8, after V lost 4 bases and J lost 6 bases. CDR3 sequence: CASSLLDRVGEQYF. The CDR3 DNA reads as TGTGCCAGCAGCCTACTGGACAGGGTGGGCGAGCAGTACTTC. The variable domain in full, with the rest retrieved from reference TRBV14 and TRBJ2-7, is EAGVTQFPSHSVIEKGQTVTLRCDPISGHDNLYWYRRVMGKEIKFLLHFVKESKQDESGMPNNRFLAERTGGTYSTLKVQPAELEDSGVYFCASSLLDRVGEQYFGPGTRLTVT.

CDR3 in DNA: TGTGCCAGCAGTCAGGGCCTACTTAGCTCCTATAATTCACCCCTCCACTTT. Protein: CASSQGLLSSYNSPLHF. V and J are TRBV6-6 and TRBJ1-6; tentatively, D is TRBD1 (5 bases). Germline V gives CDR1 MNHNY, CDR2 SVGAGI (reference sequence). This CDR3 region has 17 residues. Trimming removed 5 bases from V and 0 bases from J, with 14 bases in between.

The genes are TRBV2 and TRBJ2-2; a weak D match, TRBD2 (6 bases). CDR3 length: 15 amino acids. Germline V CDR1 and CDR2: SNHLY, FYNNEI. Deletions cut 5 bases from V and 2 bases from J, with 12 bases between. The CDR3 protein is CASSRERSNTGELFF. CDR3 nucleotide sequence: TGTGCCAGCAGTCGGGAGAGGTCAAACACCGGGGAGCTGTTTTTT.

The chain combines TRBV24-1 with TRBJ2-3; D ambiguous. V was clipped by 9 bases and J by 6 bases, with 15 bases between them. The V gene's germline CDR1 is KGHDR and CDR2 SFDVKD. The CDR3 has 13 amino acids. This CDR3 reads CATGPGAVDTQYF. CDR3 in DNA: TGTGCCACCGGGCCCGGCGCCGTTGATACGCAGTATTTT.

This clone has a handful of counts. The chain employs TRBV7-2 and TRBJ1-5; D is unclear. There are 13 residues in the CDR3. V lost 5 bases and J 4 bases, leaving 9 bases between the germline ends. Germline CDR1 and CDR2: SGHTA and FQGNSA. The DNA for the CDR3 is TGTGCCAGCAGCCTGATCTCTAATCAGCCCCAGCATTTT. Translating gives CASSLISNQPQHF.